These 17 T cell receptor beta chains share one sample of origin, sequenced in a study of response to subunit inactivated influenza vaccine. TCRdb used MiXCR to reprocess the RT-PCR reads, holding one entry per CDR3 protein. The repertoire holds roughly 160,000 distinct CDR3 sequences, with approximately 11% as singletons. Sequences were derived from CD8+ T cells sorted from PBMCs, sampled 23 to 25 months after vaccination. The receptors stem from a man aged 50 to 69 who received an inactivated influenza vaccine.

This clonotype is termed medium-sized. This chain connects TRBV28 to TRBJ2-5; 10 positions agree with TRBD1. The trim removed 3 bases at V and 4 bases at J, leaving 14 bases unmatched. The germline CDR1 and CDR2 sequences are MDHEN and SYDVKM. The CDR3 extends over 18 amino acids. The CDR3 loop reads CASSFPGTFRQGAETQYF. The DNA for the CDR3 is TGTGCCAGCAGTTTTCCCGGTACTTTCAGACAGGGGGCAGAGACCCAGTACTTC.

In this sample, this clonotype turned up many times. This sequence joins TRBV27 and TRBJ2-7, with 11 bases identical to TRBD2. This CDR3 region has 16 residues. Trimming at V came to 3 bases and at J to 5 bases, leaving 9 bases not matched to a gene. CDR1 MNHEY and CDR2 SMNVEV come from the germline V gene (reference sequence). CDR3 protein: CASSFIAGGPSNEQYF. In DNA form, the CDR3 reads TGTGCCAGCAGTTTTATAGCGGGAGGGCCCTCAAACGAGCAGTACTTC.

The J gene is TRBJ1-2, the V gene TRBV6-6; the D is unclear. The CDR3 contains 12 residues. V was clipped by 0 bases and J by 8 bases, with 7 bases between them. Looked up from germline, CDR1 is MNHNY and CDR2 is SVGAGI (reference sequence). The CDR3 nucleotides are TGTGCCAGCAGTTACTCCTCCGGCGGCTACACCTTC. Translating it yields CASSYSSGGYTF.

This clonotype was counted between two and nine times. This chain uses TRBV13 with TRBJ1-5; the D gene is possibly TRBD1 (5 bases). The CDR3 has 15 residues. CDR1 is PRHDT, CDR2 FYEKMQ, per germline (reference sequence). With 4 bases removed from V and 0 bases from J, the gap between germline ends came to 10 bases. The CDR3 bases are TGTGCCAGCAGCTCCGGGGGGAGTAGCAATCAGCCCCAGCATTTT. Translating gives CASSSGGSSNQPQHF.

In this sample, this clonotype turned up many times. The chain uses TRBV29-1 and TRBJ2-7; 7 bases fit TRBD1. Germline V gives CDR1 SQVTM, CDR2 ANQGSEA. V shed 5 bases and J 3 bases; nucleotides not matched to a gene: 7. The CDR3 is 13 residues long. The CDR3 loop is CSVSGTVFYEQYF. CDR3 coding DNA: TGCAGCGTTTCTGGGACAGTGTTCTACGAGCAGTACTTC.

At least ten counts were recorded for this clonotype. The rearrangement uses TRBV7-2 and TRBJ2-3; D is unclear. Deletions cut 1 base from V and 7 bases from J, with 6 bases between. Germline-derived CDR1 and CDR2 are SGHTA and FQGNSA. The CDR3 loop spans 12 amino acids. In nucleotides, the CDR3 is TGTGCCAGCAGCTTAGGGAGCTATACGCAGTATTTT. It translates to CASSLGSYTQYF.

The V and J genes are TRBV7-8 and TRBJ2-1; a weak D match, TRBD1 (6 bases). This CDR3 comprises 17 residues. Deletions cut 4 bases from V and 0 bases from J, with 16 bases between. The germline V gene encodes CDR1 SGHVS and CDR2 FQNEAQ. The CDR3 region is CASSYRDTLDSYNEQFF. In DNA, the CDR3 is TGTGCCAGCAGCTATCGGGACACCCTAGACTCCTACAATGAGCAGTTCTTC.

In this sample, this clonotype turned up a few times. The chain is built from TRBV11-2 and TRBJ2-3; 10 nucleotides agree with TRBD2. The CDR3 spans 16 residues. The J segment lost 2 bases and the V segment lost 4 bases, leaving 6 bases of the junction unmatched. Germline V gene sequence: CDR1 SGHAT, CDR2 FQNNGV. CDR3 in amino acids: CASSSGLAYPTDTQYF. The CDR3 region has the DNA TGTGCCAGCAGCTCGGGACTAGCGTATCCCACAGATACGCAGTATTTT. The variable domain in full, with the rest retrieved from reference TRBV11-2 and TRBJ2-3, is EAGVAQSPRYKIIEKRQSVAFWCNPISGHATLYWYQQILGQGPKLLIQFQNNGVVDDSQLPKDRFSAERLKGVDSTLKIQPAKLEDSAVYLCASSSGLAYPTDTQYFGPGTRLTVL.

The chain recombines TRBV13 with TRBJ2-7; D might be TRBD1 (7 bases). The CDR3 sequence is 13 residues long. Trimming shortened V by 5 bases and J by 3 bases, and 11 bases separated the two germline ends. The germline gives CDR1 PRHDT, CDR2 FYEKMQ (reference sequence). CDR3: CASSAGQYYEQYF. The CDR3 DNA sequence: TGTGCCAGCAGCGCGGGACAGTACTACGAGCAGTACTTC. Full variable domain (remainder filled in from reference TRBV13 and TRBJ2-7): AAGVIQSPRHLIKEKRETATLKCYPIPRHDTVYWYQQGPGQDPQFLISFYEKMQSDKGSIPDRFSAQQFSDYHSELNMSSLELGDSALYFCASSAGQYYEQYFGPGTRLTVT.

In this sample, this clonotype turned up many times. This chain joins TRBV6-2 or TRBV6-3 and TRBJ2-2; 7 bases map to TRBD1. V lost 8 bases, J lost 4 bases, and 4 bases stayed unmatched. Per germline, CDR1 MNHEY and CDR2 SVGEGT. The length of the CDR3 is 13 residues. This CDR3 is CASSDRATGELFF. The CDR3 DNA reads TGTGCCAGCTCCGACAGGGCCACCGGGGAGCTGTTTTTT.

This clonotype was counted ten times or more. The chain combines TRBV4-1 with TRBJ1-5; a weak D match, TRBD1 (6 bases). The length of the CDR3 is 16 residues. V lost 0 bases, J lost 4 bases, and 13 bases lay in between. Looked up from germline, CDR1 is MGHRA and CDR2 is YSYEKL. The CDR3 DNA is TGCGCCAGCAGCCAAGAAACAGGGTATGGGAATCAGCCCCAGCATTTT. This codes for CASSQETGYGNQPQHF.

The rearrangement uses TRBV29-1 and TRBJ1-5; D remains unclear. Germline CDR1 is SQVTM and CDR2 is ANQGSEA. CDR3 size: 14 residues. The DNA of the CDR3 is TGCACCCCATGGGGTGGCCTGGCGAGTCAGCCCCAGCATTTT. It is translated as CTPWGGLASQPQHF.

This rearrangement joins TRBV15 to TRBJ1-2; TRBD1 is a possible D gene (6 bases). The CDR3 covers 13 residues. V dropped 1 base and J dropped 7 bases, with 10 bases sitting between them. Germline-derived CDR1 and CDR2 are LNHNV and YYDKDF (reference sequence). The CDR3 region has the DNA TGTGCCACCAGCAGAGCAGGGGCGCGTGGCTACACCTTC. Amino acid sequence: CATSRAGARGYTF.

CDR3 region: CASDPPQGANYGYTF. The CDR3, as DNA: TGTGCCAGCGACCCTCCACAGGGAGCCAACTATGGCTACACCTTC. This chain uses TRBV7-9 with TRBJ1-2; tentative D call: TRBD1 (6 bases). Germline CDR1 reads SEHNR; CDR2 reads FQNEAQ (reference sequence). V was shortened by 8 bases and J by 2 bases, with 18 bases between the two germline ends. The CDR3 has 15 residues. Looking up the rest from reference TRBV7-9 and TRBJ1-2 gives the full variable domain: DTGVSQNPRHKITKRGQNVTFRCDPISEHNRLYWYRQTLGQGPEFLTYFQNEAQLEKSRLLSDRFSAERPKGSFSTLEIQRTEQGDSAMYLCASDPPQGANYGYTFGSGTRLTVV.

This clonotype turned up a few times. The chain combines TRBV20-1 with TRBJ2-1, with TRBD2 identical over 11 bases. Germline V gene data show CDR1 as DFQATT and CDR2 as SNEGSKA (reference sequence). The ends lost 3 bases at V and 8 bases at J; junction bases unmatched: 6. CDR3 length: 14 residues. This CDR3 reads CSARGGTSGHEQFF. For the CDR3, the DNA is TGCAGTGCTAGGGGCGGGACTAGCGGTCATGAGCAGTTCTTC.

The J gene is TRBJ2-1, the V gene TRBV7-8, with 7 nucleotides matching TRBD2. J gave up 6 bases and V 2 bases, and 10 bases lay outside the gene matches. The CDR3 is 16 amino acids. From germline, CDR1 is SGHVS and CDR2 FQNEAQ. CDR3 in DNA: TGTGCCAGCAGCTTAAATGATTGGACTAGAACCAATGAGCAGTTCTTC. This gives the protein CASSLNDWTRTNEQFF.

CDR3 coding DNA: TGTGCCAGCAGTTTTGGCGGGAGTCGATACGAGCAGTACTTC. It codes for CASSFGGSRYEQYF. This chain connects TRBV27 to TRBJ2-7; 7 nucleotides align to TRBD2. V lost 3 bases, J lost 4 bases, and 6 bases stayed unmatched. Germline values: CDR1 MNHEY, CDR2 SMNVEV (reference sequence). The CDR3 totals 14 residues.